A single sample is the source of the 23 T cell receptor beta chains below, sequenced in a study of patients and donors after allogeneic stem cell transplantation. In TCRdb, the RT-PCR reads were re-called with MiXCR into one record per CDR3 protein. This sample has roughly 150,000 distinct CDR3 sequences, with approximately 24% found just once. Source material: blood, either unsorted or a sorted T cell fraction (not recorded which). The receptors originated from a human donor who was either an allogeneic HSCT recipient or a stem cell or donor lymphocyte infusion donor (not recorded which). It is not recorded whose cells these are; they may come from a transplant donor.

This chain joins TRBV5-1 and TRBJ2-5; a weak D match, TRBD2 (5 bases). V lost 0 bases to trimming and J lost 2 bases, with 14 bases between them. Germline V lookup: CDR1 SGHRS, CDR2 YFSETQ. The CDR3 runs to 16 residues. The CDR3 sequence is CASSLVQTTYQETQYF. The DNA for the CDR3 is TGCGCCAGCAGCTTGGTACAGACTACTTATCAAGAGACCCAGTACTTC.

This clonotype was recorded a few times. The chain couples TRBV19 to TRBJ1-5; D is undetermined. The CDR3 runs to 15 residues. From germline, CDR1 is LNHDA and CDR2 SQIVND (reference sequence). V was clipped by 1 base and J by 7 bases, with 14 bases between them. In DNA form, the CDR3 reads TGTGCCAGTAGTATAGGTCGCACCCTGCGGCAGCCCCAGCATTTT. Protein product: CASSIGRTLRQPQHF.

This chain links TRBV5-1 with TRBJ2-2, with D possibly being TRBD2 (5 bases). The germline V gene encodes CDR1 SGHRS and CDR2 YFSETQ. This CDR3 comprises 16 residues. V was pared by 1 base and J by 4 bases, with 14 bases between. The CDR3 coding sequence is TGCGCCAGCAGCTTGCCACAAGGAGGATTCACCGGGGAGCTGTTTTTT. This translates into CASSLPQGGFTGELFF. Based on the CDR3 plus reference TRBV5-1 and TRBJ2-2, the full variable domain is KAGVTQTPRYLIKTRGQQVTLSCSPISGHRSVSWYQQTPGQGLQFLFEYFSETQRNKGNFPGRFSGRQFSNSRSEMNVSTLELGDSALYLCASSLPQGGFTGELFFGEGSRLTVL.

In its sample, this clonotype was seen a few times. This sequence joins TRBV6-2 or TRBV6-3 and TRBJ1-1; TRBD1 might be the D (6 bases). V was shortened by 8 bases and J by 5 bases, with 24 bases between the two germline ends. Looked up from germline, CDR1 is MNHEY and CDR2 is SVGEGT. This CDR3 contains 16 residues. CDR3 nucleotide sequence: TGTGCCAGCTCCGGACAGAGGAAGCCGAGGAGGACTGAAGCTTTCTTT. It is translated as CASSGQRKPRRTEAFF.

The chain has TRBV4-2 and TRBJ2-7; D gene unclear. V lost 0 bases and J 3 bases, leaving 18 bases between the germline ends. This CDR3 region has 17 residues. CDR1 and CDR2 (germline): LGHNA, YNFKEQ. The CDR3 spells CASSQDYWARGNYEQYF. In DNA, the CDR3 is TGTGCCAGCAGCCAAGATTATTGGGCTAGAGGAAACTACGAGCAGTACTTC.

The rearrangement uses TRBV28 and TRBJ2-5; TRBD1 agrees at 10 bases. J lost 5 bases, V lost 4 bases, and 13 bases had no gene match. In germline, CDR1 is MDHEN, CDR2 SYDVKM. The CDR3 sequence is 17 residues long. The CDR3 spells CASSSMDRGLIRETQYF. The CDR3 coding sequence is TGTGCCAGCAGTTCTATGGACAGGGGGTTAATCAGGGAGACCCAGTACTTC.

V usage is TRBV27 and J usage is TRBJ1-2, with TRBD1 identical over 8 bases. CDR1 is MNHEY, CDR2 SMNVEV, per germline (reference sequence). CDR3 length equals 15 residues. J lost 8 bases, V lost 6 bases, and 14 bases had no gene match. CDR3 bases: TGTGCCAGCAGCGAATGGACAGGGAAGACGGGGGGCTACACCTTC. As protein: CASSEWTGKTGGYTF.

This clonotype was seen more than once but under ten times. The chain uses TRBV12-3 or TRBV12-4 and TRBJ1-5; D might be TRBD1 (5 bases). The CDR3 covers 15 residues. V lost 6 bases, J lost 3 bases, and 15 bases lay in between. The CDR3 spells CASRGEVSDNQPQHF. DNA for the CDR3: TGTGCCAGCAGGGGGGAGGTGAGCGACAATCAGCCCCAGCATTTT.

This clonotype was found many times. This sequence joins TRBV28 and TRBJ1-5; 8 positions agree with TRBD1. Unmatched junction bases numbered 6, after V lost 5 bases and J lost 6 bases. The CDR3 runs 14 residues. Germline V gene data show CDR1 as MDHEN and CDR2 as SYDVKM. CDR3 in DNA: TGTGCCAGCAGTCCTCGGGACAGGTTTCAGCCCCAGCATTTT. Translation: CASSPRDRFQPQHF.

The rearrangement joins TRBV12-3 or TRBV12-4 to TRBJ2-7; TRBD1 is a possible D gene (6 bases). The V gene lost 3 bases and the J gene lost 4 bases, with 19 bases spanning the gap. This CDR3 comprises 16 residues. The CDR3 protein is CASSFGGAGHQYEQYF. The CDR3 nucleotides read TGTGCCAGCAGTTTTGGGGGCGCTGGACATCAATACGAGCAGTACTTC.

This clonotype was counted a few times. V is TRBV5-1 and J is TRBJ2-7, with D uncertain. This CDR3 comprises 15 residues. V was cut by 4 bases and J by 3 bases, with 17 bases left in between. Germline-derived CDR1 and CDR2 are SGHRS and YFSETQ. CDR3 protein: CASSPMTAGYYEQYF. In DNA, the CDR3 is TGCGCCAGCAGCCCAATGACGGCAGGCTACTACGAGCAGTACTTC.

In its sample, this clonotype was seen a few times. This chain links TRBV10-3 with TRBJ1-5; D is unclear. V was cut by 2 bases and J by 4 bases, with 6 bases left in between. Germline V lookup: CDR1 ENHRY, CDR2 SYGVKD. CDR3 length equals 13 residues. The CDR3 DNA follows: TGTGCCATCAGTGAGGACACGAATCAGCCCCAGCATTTT. Protein product: CAISEDTNQPQHF.

The gene calls are TRBV4-3 and TRBJ2-7; no definite D call. Trimming cost V 0 bases and J 2 bases, with 5 bases left between them. Germline CDR1 LGHNA, CDR2 YSLEER. The CDR3 sequence is 13 residues long. The CDR3 DNA is TGCGCCAGCAGCCAAGAAGCCCCCTACGAGCAGTACTTC. Its protein is CASSQEAPYEQYF.

This clonotype was observed a handful of times. V and J are TRBV20-1 and TRBJ1-2, with D unresolved. CDR1 DFQATT and CDR2 SNEGSKA come from the germline V gene (reference sequence). The CDR3 is made up of 13 amino acids. The germline V and J ends were trimmed by 5 bases and 6 bases, with 16 bases remaining between them. The CDR3 region is CSAWGRVWDGYTF. The CDR3 DNA follows: TGCAGTGCTTGGGGAAGGGTATGGGATGGCTACACCTTC.

V gene TRBV6-5 combines with J gene TRBJ2-1, with D tentatively TRBD1 (5 bases). Trimming stripped 8 bases from V and 5 bases from J, with 16 bases between. CDR3 length: 14 residues. CDR1 MNHEY and CDR2 SVGAGI come from the germline V gene. CDR3 protein: CASASVRANNEQFF. As DNA, the CDR3 is TGTGCCAGCGCTTCGGTCAGGGCCAACAATGAGCAGTTCTTC.

This clonotype appeared a few times. The chain carries TRBV30 and TRBJ1-6; D gene unclear. V gave up 7 bases and J gave up 7 bases, with 8 bases separating them. Germline CDR1 reads GTSNPN; CDR2 reads SVGIG (reference sequence). The CDR3 totals 11 residues. The CDR3 nucleotides read TGTGCCTCGAGGTTGAATTCACCCCTCCACTTT. It specifies CASRLNSPLHF.

The rearrangement uses TRBV2 and TRBJ2-3; D is tentatively TRBD1 or TRBD2 (5 bases each). The CDR3 contains 13 residues. Trimming cost V 6 bases and J 2 bases, with 9 bases left between them. Germline V CDR1 and CDR2: SNHLY, FYNNEI. Here the CDR3 DNA reads TGTGCCAGCAGCCGAGGGGTCACAGATACGCAGTATTTT. As protein: CASSRGVTDTQYF.

The J gene is TRBJ1-5, the V gene TRBV5-1; TRBD1 agrees at 9 bases. J lost 7 bases, V lost 4 bases, and 6 bases had no gene match. Germline loops: CDR1 SGHRS, CDR2 YFSETQ. This CDR3 comprises 14 residues. The CDR3, as DNA: TGCGCCAGCAGCCCTGGACAGGGGAGACAGCCCCAGCATTTT. Amino acid sequence: CASSPGQGRQPQHF.

The V gene is TRBV24-1, the J gene TRBJ2-3; no clear D gene. CDR1 KGHDR and CDR2 SFDVKD come from the germline V gene. Trimming removed 0 bases from V and 5 bases from J, with 5 bases in between. This CDR3 has 13 residues. CDR3 nucleotide sequence: TGTGCCACCAGTGATTTGCCGCAAGATACGCAGTATTTT. Protein sequence: CATSDLPQDTQYF.

This clonotype was picked up a small number of times. The DNA of the CDR3 is TGTGCCAGCACCCAGCGGGGGGCCCAAGAGACCCAGTACTTC. Amino acid sequence: CASTQRGAQETQYF. J is TRBJ2-5 and V is TRBV12-3 or TRBV12-4; TRBD2 matches 9 bases. Germline trimming cut 7 bases from V and 1 base from J; bases unmatched to any gene: 4. There are 14 residues in the CDR3.

On this clonotype: The final CDR3 position lacks the conserved phenylalanine or tryptophan, pointing to a likely read error. The chain joins TRBV20-1 to TRBJ2-1; TRBD1 or TRBD2 may be the D gene (5 bases each). Germline CDR1 DFQATT, CDR2 SNEGSKA (reference sequence). V lost 6 bases and J lost 10, with 19 bases in between. There are 13 residues in the CDR3. The CDR3 DNA reads TGCAGTGCGGTTAGGGGAGCGGTGGGGGAGCAGTTCGTC. Translation: CSAVRGAVGEQFV.

This clonotype has just a few counts. The V gene is TRBV5-1, the J gene TRBJ2-7; D gene uncertain. The CDR3 totals 15 residues. V was cut by 0 bases and J by 0 bases, with 10 bases left in between. CDR1 and CDR2 (germline): SGHRS, YFSETQ. CDR3 bases: TGCGCCAGCAGCTTGGAGGGCAGCAGCTCCTACGAGCAGTACTTC. Translated, it gives CASSLEGSSSYEQYF.

This chain joins TRBV7-2 and TRBJ1-2; possible D gene TRBD1, 5 bases. The V gene's germline CDR1 is SGHTA and CDR2 FQGNSA. CDR3 length: 14 amino acids. Between the trimmed V and J ends, which lost 1 base and 4 bases, there was a span of 10 bases. Written as DNA, the CDR3 is TGTGCCAGCAGCTTAGATCAGGGCGGCTATGGCTACACCTTC. It codes for CASSLDQGGYGYTF.